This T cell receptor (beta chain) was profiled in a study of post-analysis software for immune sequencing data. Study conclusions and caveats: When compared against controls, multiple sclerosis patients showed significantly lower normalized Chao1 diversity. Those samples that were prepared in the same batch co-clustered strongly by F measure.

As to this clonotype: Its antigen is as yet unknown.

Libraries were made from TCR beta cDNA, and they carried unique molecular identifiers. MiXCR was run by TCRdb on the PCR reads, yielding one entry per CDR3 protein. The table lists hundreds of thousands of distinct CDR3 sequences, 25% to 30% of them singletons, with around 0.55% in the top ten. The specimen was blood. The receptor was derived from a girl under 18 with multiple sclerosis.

The DNA of the CDR3 is TGTGCCAGCAGCTGGGGAAGTGGCCGATACTCCTACAATGAGCAGTTCTTC. Residues: CASSWGSGRYSYNEQFF. The V and J genes are TRBV28 and TRBJ2-1; D gene ambiguous. The CDR3 has 17 amino acids. The ends were cut back, 6 bases at V and 0 bases at J, with 18 bases in the middle. Germline V gene sequence: CDR1 MDHEN, CDR2 SYDVKM.